Sequencing of this TCR beta chain was carried out in a study of cytomegalovirus exposure and HLA in healthy donors. Study observations and caveats: In a later analysis, the majority of CMV-associated beta chains seemingly showed HLA restriction. In a later analysis, TCR beta V- and J-gene trimming showed a link to a missense DCLRE1C variant. Reported results showed that the classifier diagnosed cytomegalovirus status with high specificity and sensitivity. The study found most TCR sequences rare, yet found some public TCRs in many donors.

V lost 7 bases, J lost 0 bases, and 10 bases lay in between. The CDR3 is made up of 14 amino acids. Germline CDR1 LNHDA, CDR2 SQIVND (reference sequence). As regards this clone: The target antigen is unknown.

This PCR relied on a set of 60 Vbeta primers and 13 Jbeta primers. Only in-frame clones appear in the TCRdb table, and some are missing; sequencing was by immunoSEQ multiplex PCR. The sample has fewer than 120,000 clones; approximately 80% are singletons. The source of this sequence is a man aged 25 to 40 in good health and CMV-seropositive. Input material: PBMCs. The rearrangement joins TRBV19 to TRBJ1-5, with D tentatively TRBD1 (5 bases). CDR3 in amino acids: CASKEGDSNQPQHF. The CDR3 DNA is TGTGCCAGTAAGGAAGGGGATAGCAATCAGCCCCAGCATTTT.